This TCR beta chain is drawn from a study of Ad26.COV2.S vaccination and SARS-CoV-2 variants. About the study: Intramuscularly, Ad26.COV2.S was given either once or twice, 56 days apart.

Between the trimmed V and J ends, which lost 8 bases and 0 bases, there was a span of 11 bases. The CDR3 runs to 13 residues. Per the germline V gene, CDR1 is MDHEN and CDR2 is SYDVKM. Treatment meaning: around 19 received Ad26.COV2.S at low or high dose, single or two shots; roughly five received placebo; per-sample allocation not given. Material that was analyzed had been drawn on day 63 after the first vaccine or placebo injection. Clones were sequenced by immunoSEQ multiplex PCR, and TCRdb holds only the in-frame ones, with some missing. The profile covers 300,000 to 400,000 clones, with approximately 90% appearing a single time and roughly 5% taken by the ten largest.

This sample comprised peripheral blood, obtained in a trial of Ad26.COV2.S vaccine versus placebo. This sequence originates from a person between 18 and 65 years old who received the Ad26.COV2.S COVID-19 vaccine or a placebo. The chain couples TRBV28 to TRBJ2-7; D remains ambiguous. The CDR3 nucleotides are TGTGCCAGCGCCGGACGTTTCTCCTACGAGCAGTACTTC. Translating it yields CASAGRFSYEQYF.